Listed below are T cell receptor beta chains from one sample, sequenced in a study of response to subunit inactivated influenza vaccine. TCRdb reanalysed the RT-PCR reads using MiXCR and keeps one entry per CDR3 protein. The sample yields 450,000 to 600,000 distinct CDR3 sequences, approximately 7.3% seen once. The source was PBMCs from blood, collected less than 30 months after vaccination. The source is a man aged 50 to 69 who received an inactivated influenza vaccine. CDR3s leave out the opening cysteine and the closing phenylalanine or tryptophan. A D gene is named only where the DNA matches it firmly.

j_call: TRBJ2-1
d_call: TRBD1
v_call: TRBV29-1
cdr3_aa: SVVDRGAYNEQF

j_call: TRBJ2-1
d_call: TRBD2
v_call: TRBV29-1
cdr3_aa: SVEPSSGGAVNEQF

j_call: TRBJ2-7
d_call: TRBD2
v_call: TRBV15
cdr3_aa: ATSRDRGAYEQY

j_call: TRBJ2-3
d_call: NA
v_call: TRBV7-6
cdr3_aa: ASSLVHGDDTQY

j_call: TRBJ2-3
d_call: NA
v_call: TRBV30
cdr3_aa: AWSYEDTQY

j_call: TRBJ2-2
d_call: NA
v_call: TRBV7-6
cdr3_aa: ASSLQATNTGELF

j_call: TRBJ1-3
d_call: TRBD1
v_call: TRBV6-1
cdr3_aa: ASRLGGPSSGNTIY

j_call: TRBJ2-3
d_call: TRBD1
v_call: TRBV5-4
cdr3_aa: ASSWTGSNADTQY

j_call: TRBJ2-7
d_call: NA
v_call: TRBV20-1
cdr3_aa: SAMPYSYEQY

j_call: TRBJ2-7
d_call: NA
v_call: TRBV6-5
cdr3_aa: ASSYSKSRGVGAYEQY